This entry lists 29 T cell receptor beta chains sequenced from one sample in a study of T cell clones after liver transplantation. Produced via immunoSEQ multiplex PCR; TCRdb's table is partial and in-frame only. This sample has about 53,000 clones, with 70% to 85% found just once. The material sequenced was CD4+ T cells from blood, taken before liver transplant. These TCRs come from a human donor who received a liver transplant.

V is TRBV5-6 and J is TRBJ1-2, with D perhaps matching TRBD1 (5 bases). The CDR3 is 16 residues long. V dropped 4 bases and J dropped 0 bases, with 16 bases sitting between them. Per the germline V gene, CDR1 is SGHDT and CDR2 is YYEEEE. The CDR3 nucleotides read TGTGCCAGCAGCCCTGGAGTGGGGGACTCTAACTATGGCTACACCTTC. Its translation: CASSPGVGDSNYGYTF.

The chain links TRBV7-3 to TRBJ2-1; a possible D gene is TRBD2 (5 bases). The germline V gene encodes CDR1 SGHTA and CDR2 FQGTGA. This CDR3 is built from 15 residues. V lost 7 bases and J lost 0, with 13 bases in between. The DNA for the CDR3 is TGTGCCAGCACCGAAGACGGGGACTCCTACAATGAGCAGTTCTTC. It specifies CASTEDGDSYNEQFF.

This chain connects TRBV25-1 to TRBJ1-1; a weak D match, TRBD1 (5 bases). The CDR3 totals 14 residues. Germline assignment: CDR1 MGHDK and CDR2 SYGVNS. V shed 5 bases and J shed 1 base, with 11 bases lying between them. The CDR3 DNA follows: TGTGCCAGCAGTCCGCATGGGGGGAACACTGAAGCTTTCTTT. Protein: CASSPHGGNTEAFF.

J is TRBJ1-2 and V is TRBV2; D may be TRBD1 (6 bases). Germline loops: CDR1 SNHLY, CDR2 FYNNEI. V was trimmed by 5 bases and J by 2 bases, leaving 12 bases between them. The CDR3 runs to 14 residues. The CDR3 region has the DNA TGTGCCAGCAGTTCTGGACAGAACAACTATGGCTACACCTTC. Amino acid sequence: CASSSGQNNYGYTF.

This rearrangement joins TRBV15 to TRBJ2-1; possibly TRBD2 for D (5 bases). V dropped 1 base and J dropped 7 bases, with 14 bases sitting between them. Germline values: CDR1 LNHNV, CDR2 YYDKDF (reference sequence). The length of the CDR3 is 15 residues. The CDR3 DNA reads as TGTGCCACCAGCAGAGGAGAGGGCCTTACTAATGAGCAGTTCTTC. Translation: CATSRGEGLTNEQFF.

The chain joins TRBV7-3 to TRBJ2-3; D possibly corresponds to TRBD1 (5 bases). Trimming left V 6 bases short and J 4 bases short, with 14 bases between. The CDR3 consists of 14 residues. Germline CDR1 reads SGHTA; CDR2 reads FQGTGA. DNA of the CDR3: TGTGCCAGCAGAGCCAAGGACATACCAGATACGCAGTATTTT. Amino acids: CASRAKDIPDTQYF.

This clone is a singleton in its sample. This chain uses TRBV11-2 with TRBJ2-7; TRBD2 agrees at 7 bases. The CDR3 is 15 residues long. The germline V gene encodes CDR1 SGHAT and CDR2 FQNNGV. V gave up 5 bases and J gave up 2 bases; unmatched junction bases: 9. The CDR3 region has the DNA TGTGCCAGCAGCCCCCGGGACTACCGAGCCTACGAGCAGTACTTC. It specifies CASSPRDYRAYEQYF. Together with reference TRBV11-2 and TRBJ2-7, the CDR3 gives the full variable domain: EAGVAQSPRYKIIEKRQSVAFWCNPISGHATLYWYQQILGQGPKLLIQFQNNGVVDDSQLPKDRFSAERLKGVDSTLKIQPAKLEDSAVYLCASSPRDYRAYEQYFGPGTRLTVT.

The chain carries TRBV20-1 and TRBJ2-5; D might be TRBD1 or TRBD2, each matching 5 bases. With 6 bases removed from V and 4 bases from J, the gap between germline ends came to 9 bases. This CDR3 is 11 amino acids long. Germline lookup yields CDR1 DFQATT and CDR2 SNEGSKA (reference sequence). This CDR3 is CSAGAPETQYF. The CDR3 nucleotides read TGCAGTGCCGGGGCCCCAGAGACCCAGTACTTC.

CDR3 sequence reads: CASSQLTGDTEAFF. For the CDR3, the DNA is TGCGCCAGCAGCCAACTGACAGGAGACACTGAAGCTTTCTTT. The chain couples TRBV4-1 to TRBJ1-1; D is possibly TRBD1 (6 bases). The germline V gene has CDR1 MGHRA and CDR2 YSYEKL. This CDR3 is 14 amino acids long. V lost 2 bases, J lost 3 bases, and 10 bases lay in between.

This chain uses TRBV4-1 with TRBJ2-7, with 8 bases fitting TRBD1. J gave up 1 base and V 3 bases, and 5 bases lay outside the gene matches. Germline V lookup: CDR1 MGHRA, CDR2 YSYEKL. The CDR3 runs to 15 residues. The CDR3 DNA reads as TGCGCCAGCAGCCAGAGCAGACAGGGGTCCTACGAGCAGTACTTC. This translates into CASSQSRQGSYEQYF.

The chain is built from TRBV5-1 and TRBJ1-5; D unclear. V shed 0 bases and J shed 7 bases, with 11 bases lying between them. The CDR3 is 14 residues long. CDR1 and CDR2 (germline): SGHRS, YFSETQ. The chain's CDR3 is CASSLGFPGQPQHF. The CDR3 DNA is TGCGCCAGCAGCTTGGGATTCCCGGGGCAGCCCCAGCATTTT.

DNA of the CDR3: TGCGCCAGCAGCGAGGGGGTTCACGGGGAGCTGTTTTTT. The encoded protein is CASSEGVHGELFF. The V and J genes are TRBV5-1 and TRBJ2-2; D possibly corresponds to TRBD1 (6 bases). V was cut by 4 bases and J by 7 bases, with 11 bases left in between. Germline V gene sequence: CDR1 SGHRS, CDR2 YFSETQ. The CDR3 extends over 13 amino acids.

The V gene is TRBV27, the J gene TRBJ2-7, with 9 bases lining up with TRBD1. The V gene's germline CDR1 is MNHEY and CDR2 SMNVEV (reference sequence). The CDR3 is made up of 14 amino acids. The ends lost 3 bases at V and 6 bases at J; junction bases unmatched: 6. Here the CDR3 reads CASSFHDRGAEQYF. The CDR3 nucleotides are TGTGCCAGCAGTTTTCACGACAGGGGGGCCGAGCAGTACTTC.

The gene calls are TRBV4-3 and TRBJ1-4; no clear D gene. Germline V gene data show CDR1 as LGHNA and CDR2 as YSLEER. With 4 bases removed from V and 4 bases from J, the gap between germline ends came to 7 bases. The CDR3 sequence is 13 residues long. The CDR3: CASSLGLNEKLFF. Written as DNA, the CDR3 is TGCGCCAGCAGCCTAGGACTTAATGAAAAACTGTTTTTT.

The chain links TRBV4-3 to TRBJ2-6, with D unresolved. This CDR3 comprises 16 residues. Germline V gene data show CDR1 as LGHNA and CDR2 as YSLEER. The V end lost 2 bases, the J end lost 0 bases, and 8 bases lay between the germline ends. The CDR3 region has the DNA TGCGCCAGCAGCCAACAGACCCCCTCTGGGGCCAACGTCCTGACTTTC. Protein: CASSQQTPSGANVLTF.

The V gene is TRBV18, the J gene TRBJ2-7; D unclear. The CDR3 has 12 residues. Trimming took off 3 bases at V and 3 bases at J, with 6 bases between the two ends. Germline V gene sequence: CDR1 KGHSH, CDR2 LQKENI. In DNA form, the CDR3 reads TGTGCCAGCTCACCGGATAGCTACGAGCAGTACTTC. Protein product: CASSPDSYEQYF.

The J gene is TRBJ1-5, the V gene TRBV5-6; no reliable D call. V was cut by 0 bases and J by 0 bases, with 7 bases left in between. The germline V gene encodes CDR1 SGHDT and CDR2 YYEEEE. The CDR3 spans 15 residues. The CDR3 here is CASSLGPSSNQPQHF. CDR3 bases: TGTGCCAGCAGCTTGGGACCGAGTAGCAATCAGCCCCAGCATTTT. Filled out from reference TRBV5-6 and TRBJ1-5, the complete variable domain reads DAGVTQSPTHLIKTRGQQVTLRCSPKSGHDTVSWYQQALGQGPQFIFQYYEEEERQRGNFPDRFSGHQFPNYSSELNVNALLLGDSALYLCASSLGPSSNQPQHFGDGTRLSIL.

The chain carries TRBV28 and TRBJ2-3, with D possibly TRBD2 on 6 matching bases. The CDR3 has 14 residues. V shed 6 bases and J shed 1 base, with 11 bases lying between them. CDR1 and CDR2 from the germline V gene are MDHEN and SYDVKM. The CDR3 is CASRNSGGTDTQYF. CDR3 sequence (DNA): TGTGCCAGCAGGAACTCGGGGGGCACAGATACGCAGTATTTT.

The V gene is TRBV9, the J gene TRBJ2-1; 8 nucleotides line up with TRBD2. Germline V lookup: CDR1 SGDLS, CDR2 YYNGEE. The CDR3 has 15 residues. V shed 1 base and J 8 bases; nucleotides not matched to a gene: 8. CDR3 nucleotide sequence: TGTGCCAGCAGCGTAACCAGCGGGAGAAACGATGAGCAGTTCTTC. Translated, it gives CASSVTSGRNDEQFF.

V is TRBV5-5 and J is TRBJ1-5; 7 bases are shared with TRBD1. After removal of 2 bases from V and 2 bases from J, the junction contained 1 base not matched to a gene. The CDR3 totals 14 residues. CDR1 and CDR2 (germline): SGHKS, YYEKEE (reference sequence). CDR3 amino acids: CASSFGQGNQPQHF. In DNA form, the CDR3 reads TGTGCCAGCAGCTTCGGACAGGGCAATCAGCCCCAGCATTTT.

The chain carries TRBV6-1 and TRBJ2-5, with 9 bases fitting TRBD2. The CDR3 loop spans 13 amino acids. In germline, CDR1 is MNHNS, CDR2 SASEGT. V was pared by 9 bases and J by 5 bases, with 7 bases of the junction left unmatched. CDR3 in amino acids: CASIAGGAETQYF. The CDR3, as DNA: TGTGCCAGTATCGCGGGGGGGGCGGAGACCCAGTACTTC.

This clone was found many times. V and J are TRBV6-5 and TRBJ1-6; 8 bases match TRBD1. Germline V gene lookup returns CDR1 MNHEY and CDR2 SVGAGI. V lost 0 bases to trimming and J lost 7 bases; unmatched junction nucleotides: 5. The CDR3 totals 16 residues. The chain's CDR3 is CASSYSVTGENSPLHF. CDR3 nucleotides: TGTGCCAGCAGTTACTCGGTGACAGGGGAGAATTCACCCCTCCACTTT.

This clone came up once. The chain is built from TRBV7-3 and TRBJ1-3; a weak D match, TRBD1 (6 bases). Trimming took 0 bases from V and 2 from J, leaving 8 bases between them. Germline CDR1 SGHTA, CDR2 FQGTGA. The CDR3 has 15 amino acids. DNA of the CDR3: TGTGCCAGCAGCTTAACGGGGGGCACTGGAAACACCATATATTTT. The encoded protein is CASSLTGGTGNTIYF.

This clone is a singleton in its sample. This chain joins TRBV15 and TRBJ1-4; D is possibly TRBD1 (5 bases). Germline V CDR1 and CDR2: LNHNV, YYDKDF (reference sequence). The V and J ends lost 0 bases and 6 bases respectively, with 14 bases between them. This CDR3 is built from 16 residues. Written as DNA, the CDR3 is TGTGCCACCAGCAGAGATTTCTTGGGGGGTCATGAAAAACTGTTTTTT. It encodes CATSRDFLGGHEKLFF. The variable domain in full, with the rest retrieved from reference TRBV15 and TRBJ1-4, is DAMVIQNPRYQVTQFGKPVTLSCSQTLNHNVMYWYQQKSSQAPKLLFHYYDKDFNNEADTPDNFQSRRPNTSFCFLDIRSPGLGDTAMYLCATSRDFLGGHEKLFFGSGTQLSVL.

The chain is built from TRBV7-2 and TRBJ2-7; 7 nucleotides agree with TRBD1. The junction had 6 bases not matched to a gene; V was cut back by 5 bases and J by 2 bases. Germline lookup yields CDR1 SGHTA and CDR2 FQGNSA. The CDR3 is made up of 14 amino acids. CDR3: CASSLRQGTYEQYF. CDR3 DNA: TGTGCCAGCAGCCTCCGACAGGGAACCTACGAGCAGTACTTC.

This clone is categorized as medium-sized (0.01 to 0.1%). The CDR3 sequence: CASSQVGLRTNTGELFF. Here the CDR3 DNA reads TGCGCCAGCAGCCAAGTGGGTCTACGGACTAACACCGGGGAGCTGTTTTTT. This sequence joins TRBV4-1 and TRBJ2-2; a possible D gene is TRBD2 (5 bases). V was cut by 1 base and J by 2 bases, with 14 bases left in between. Germline lookup yields CDR1 MGHRA and CDR2 YSYEKL. The CDR3 is 17 residues long.

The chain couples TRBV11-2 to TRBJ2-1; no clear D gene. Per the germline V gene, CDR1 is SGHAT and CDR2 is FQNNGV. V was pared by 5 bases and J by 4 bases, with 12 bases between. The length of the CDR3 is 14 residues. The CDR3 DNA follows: TGTGCCAGCAGCCCCAGCGAAGTTTACAATGAGCAGTTCTTC. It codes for CASSPSEVYNEQFF.

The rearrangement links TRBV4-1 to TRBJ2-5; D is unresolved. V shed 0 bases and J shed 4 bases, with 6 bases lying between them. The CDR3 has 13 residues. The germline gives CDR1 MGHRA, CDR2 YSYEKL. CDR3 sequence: CASSQDPGETQYF. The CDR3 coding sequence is TGCGCCAGCAGCCAAGATCCAGGAGAGACCCAGTACTTC.

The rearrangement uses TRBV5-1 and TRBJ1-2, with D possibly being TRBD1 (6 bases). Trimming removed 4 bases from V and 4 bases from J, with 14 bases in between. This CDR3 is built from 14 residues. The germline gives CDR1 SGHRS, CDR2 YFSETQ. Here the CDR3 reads CASSTLDSRYGYTF. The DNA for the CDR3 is TGCGCCAGCAGCACCCTGGACAGCCGCTATGGCTACACCTTC.